These 15 T cell receptor beta chains originate from one sample sequenced in a study of blood T cell repertoires in COVID-19. The method was immunoSEQ multiplex PCR; TCRdb's version includes in-frame clones alone and lacks a portion of them. Seen here are 130,000 to 150,000 clones, approximately 87% observed once, and the top ten hold 1.2%. Sequencing input: PBMCs or T cells enriched from blood (not recorded which). These receptors were obtained from a woman in her thirties with acute COVID-19.

The genes are TRBV9 and TRBJ2-3; 11 nucleotides match TRBD2. CDR3 length: 19 amino acids. Germline lookup yields CDR1 SGDLS and CDR2 YYNGEE. J lost 7 bases, V lost 2 bases, and 18 bases had no gene match. CDR3 DNA: TGTGCCAGCAGCGTCAGGGTTACTAGCGGGAGCCCGAAGGACCATACGCAGTATTTT. Translated, it gives CASSVRVTSGSPKDHTQYF.

The rearrangement uses TRBV7-8 and TRBJ2-5, with TRBD2 identical over 10 bases. V lost 0 bases and J lost 5; bases outside the gene matches: 9. Germline lookup yields CDR1 SGHVS and CDR2 FQNEAQ. The CDR3 is made up of 17 amino acids. CDR3 in DNA: TGTGCCAGCAGCTTAGCAATAGCGGGAGGCCTTAGGGAGACCCAGTACTTC. Translation gives CASSLAIAGGLRETQYF. The full variable domain, completed using reference TRBV7-8 and TRBJ2-5, is GAGVSQSPRYKVAKRGQDVALRCDPISGHVSLFWYQQALGQGPEFLTYFQNEAQLDKSGLPSDRFFAERPEGSVSTLKIQRTQQEDSAVYLCASSLAIAGGLRETQYFGPGTRLLVL.

This chain uses TRBV7-2 with TRBJ2-3; a possible D gene is TRBD2 (5 bases). V was cut by 1 base and J by 5 bases, with 25 bases left in between. CDR3 length: 19 amino acids. CDR1 and CDR2 from the germline V gene are SGHTA and FQGNSA. The CDR3 nucleotides are TGTGCCAGCAGCTTAGGTTGGATCGGCCTTAGCGCGACGATAGATACGCAGTATTTT. Encoded protein: CASSLGWIGLSATIDTQYF. The entire variable domain, with the rest obtained from reference TRBV7-2 and TRBJ2-3, is as follows: GAGVSQSPSNKVTEKGKDVELRCDPISGHTALYWYRQSLGQGLEFLIYFQGNSAPDKSGLPSDRFSAERTGGSVSTLTIQRTQQEDSAVYLCASSLGWIGLSATIDTQYFGPGTRLTVL.

The chain links TRBV13 to TRBJ2-4; weak D call: TRBD2 (7 bases). The CDR3 has 16 residues. The ends were cut back, 6 bases at V and 1 base at J, with 16 bases in the middle. The germline CDR1 and CDR2 sequences are PRHDT and FYEKMQ (reference sequence). CDR3 DNA: TGTGCCAGCAGGAGGGCAGGGGAGGGGGCCAAAAACATTCAGTACTTC. This sequence encodes CASRRAGEGAKNIQYF. Full variable domain (rest looked up from reference TRBV13 and TRBJ2-4): AAGVIQSPRHLIKEKRETATLKCYPIPRHDTVYWYQQGPGQDPQFLISFYEKMQSDKGSIPDRFSAQQFSDYHSELNMSSLELGDSALYFCASRRAGEGAKNIQYFGAGTRLSVL.

The rearrangement links TRBV3-1 (or the pseudogene TRBV3-2) to TRBJ2-3; a weak D match, TRBD2 (5 bases). The V gene lost 3 bases and the J gene lost 0 bases, with 13 bases spanning the gap. The CDR3 is made up of 16 amino acids. Germline V gene data show CDR1 as LGHDT and CDR2 as YNNKEL (reference sequence). In DNA, the CDR3 is TGTGCCAGCAGCCATCTCCTAGCCCTAAGCACAGATACGCAGTATTTT. Translated: CASSHLLALSTDTQYF.

The chain employs TRBV9 and TRBJ1-2; 9 bases are shared with TRBD1. Germline CDR1 and CDR2: SGDLS and YYNGEE. The length of the CDR3 is 17 residues. Trimming took 0 bases from V and 6 from J; bases not matched to a gene: 12. The CDR3 DNA sequence: TGTGCCAGCAGCGTAGGAGGGACAGGGTTTGGTTTGGATGGCTACACCTTC. Translation gives CASSVGGTGFGLDGYTF.

This sequence joins TRBV7-2 and TRBJ1-1, with a weak D call TRBD1 (6 bases). The CDR3 extends over 14 amino acids. Germline assignment: CDR1 SGHTA and CDR2 FQGNSA. V was shortened by 1 base and J by 5 bases, with 11 bases between the two germline ends. The CDR3, as DNA: TGTGCCAGCAGCTTAGACCCGGGACAAACTGAAGCTTTCTTT. Translation gives CASSLDPGQTEAFF.

The chain couples TRBV19 to TRBJ2-7; 9 bases are a match to TRBD2. Germline CDR1 and CDR2: LNHDA and SQIVND (reference sequence). This CDR3 contains 14 residues. Trimming removed 4 bases from V and 0 bases from J; junction bases left unmatched: 1. Written as DNA, the CDR3 is TGTGCCAGTAGTACGACTAGCGGCTCCTACGAGCAGTACTTC. It is translated as CASSTTSGSYEQYF.

J is TRBJ1-3 and V is TRBV5-1; D not certain. CDR1 is SGHRS and CDR2 is YFSETQ in the germline V gene. CDR3 size: 15 residues. Trimming removed 0 bases from V and 0 bases from J, with 7 bases in between. The CDR3 DNA reads as TGCGCCAGCAGCTTGGAGCCGCGCTCTGGAAACACCATATATTTT. It translates to CASSLEPRSGNTIYF. The full variable domain, rest sourced from reference TRBV5-1 and TRBJ1-3, is KAGVTQTPRYLIKTRGQQVTLSCSPISGHRSVSWYQQTPGQGLQFLFEYFSETQRNKGNFPGRFSGRQFSNSRSEMNVSTLELGDSALYLCASSLEPRSGNTIYFGEGSWLTVV.

The chain has TRBV12-2 and TRBJ2-7; TRBD2, the D gene given by the table, was not confirmed from the DNA. TRBV12-2 is marked as a pseudogene. The CDR3 has 16 residues. DNA for the CDR3: TGTGCAAGTCGCTCAGGGACTAGCGGGAGAGATTGGCGTCCGTACTTC. Amino acid sequence: CASRSGTSGRDWRPYF.

This chain connects TRBV5-6 to TRBJ1-3; 7 bases agree with TRBD1. The length of the CDR3 is 12 residues. Germline values: CDR1 SGHDT, CDR2 YYEEEE. Trimming at V came to 4 bases and at J to 15 bases, leaving 10 bases not matched to a gene. CDR3 protein: CASSRDRDTAYF. DNA of the CDR3: TGTGCCAGCAGCCGAGACAGGGATACGGCATATTTT.

The V call is TRBV18, the J call TRBJ2-2, with TRBD1 as a possible D gene (6 bases). In germline, CDR1 is KGHSH, CDR2 LQKENI. The CDR3 extends over 16 amino acids. V was trimmed by 3 bases and J by 5 bases, leaving 16 bases between them. CDR3 coding DNA: TGTGCCAGCTCACCGGTTCGACAGGTCGTAACCGGGGAGCTGTTTTTT. Protein product: CASSPVRQVVTGELFF.

This clone was observed once. V and J are TRBV10-3 and TRBJ1-6; D unclear. Trimming shortened V by 2 bases and J by 10 bases, and 9 bases separated the two germline ends. CDR1 ENHRY and CDR2 SYGVKD come from the germline V gene. This CDR3 is built from 13 residues. The CDR3 is CAISESQESPLHF. CDR3 coding DNA: TGTGCCATCAGTGAGAGCCAGGAATCACCCCTCCACTTT.

This rearrangement joins TRBV9 to TRBJ1-4; possible D gene TRBD1, 6 bases. The CDR3 has 16 residues. Trimming took 0 bases from V and 7 from J, leaving 16 bases between them. Germline V CDR1 and CDR2: SGDLS, YYNGEE. The CDR3 protein is CASSVEGVARSEKLFF. For the CDR3, the DNA is TGTGCCAGCAGCGTAGAGGGGGTTGCTCGGAGTGAAAAACTGTTTTTT.

V and J are TRBV19 and TRBJ2-1; the match to TRBD2 covers 9 bases. The germline V gene encodes CDR1 LNHDA and CDR2 SQIVND (reference sequence). The ends lost 4 bases at V and 5 bases at J; junction bases unmatched: 3. The CDR3 covers 14 residues. For the CDR3, the DNA is TGTGCCAGTAGTACGACTAGCGGTAACAATGAGCAGTTCTTC. Amino acids: CASSTTSGNNEQFF.